This TCR beta chain was sequenced in a study of T-cell memory formation after mild COVID-19. To note about this clonotype: Its antigen is not identified.

The CDR3 length is 15 residues. V shed 3 bases and J shed 4 bases, with 12 bases lying between them. CDR1 and CDR2 from the germline V gene are SEHNR and FQNEAQ (reference sequence). Regarding the study as a whole: The CD4+ clones that contracted clustered mainly within CM and EM, and the CD8+ clones concentrated in EMRA. Detection of some responders pre-infection suggested pre-existing cross-reactive memory T cells participated.

UMIs and sample barcodes were carried by the TCR alpha and TCR beta cDNA libraries that 5'RACE produced using constant-segment primers. TCRdb ran MiXCR on the 5' RACE reads and lists one entry per CDR3 protein. Altogether 200,000 to 300,000 distinct CDR3 sequences are present, 16% being singletons, with the ten largest covering 22%. The chain is built from TRBV7-9 and TRBJ2-2; D gene ambiguous. This TCR came from a man between 18 and 35 years old who had mild COVID-19 (a few samples of this study predate the infection). Cell type and time point are not known. Sequenced sample: PBMCs or a T cell subset sorted from them (not recorded which). For the CDR3, the DNA is TGTGCCAGCAGCTTCAAGGAGACAAGCACCGGGGAGCTGTTTTTT. Protein: CASSFKETSTGELFF.